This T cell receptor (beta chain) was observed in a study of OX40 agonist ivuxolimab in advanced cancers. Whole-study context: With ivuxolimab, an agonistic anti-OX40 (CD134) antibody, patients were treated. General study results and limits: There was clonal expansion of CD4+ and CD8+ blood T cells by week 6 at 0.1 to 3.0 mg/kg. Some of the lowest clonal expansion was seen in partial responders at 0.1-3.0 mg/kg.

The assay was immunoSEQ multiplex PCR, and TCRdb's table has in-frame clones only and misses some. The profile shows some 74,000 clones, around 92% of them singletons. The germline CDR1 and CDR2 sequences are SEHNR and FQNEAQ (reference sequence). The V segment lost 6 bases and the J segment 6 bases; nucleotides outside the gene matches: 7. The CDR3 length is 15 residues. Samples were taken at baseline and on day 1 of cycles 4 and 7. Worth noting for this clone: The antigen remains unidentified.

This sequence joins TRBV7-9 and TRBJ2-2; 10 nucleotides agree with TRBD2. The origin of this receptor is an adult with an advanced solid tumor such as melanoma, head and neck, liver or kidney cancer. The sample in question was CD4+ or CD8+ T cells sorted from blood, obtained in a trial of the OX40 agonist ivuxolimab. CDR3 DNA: TGTGCCAGCAGTTTAAACCTAGCGGGAGCCGGGGAGCTGTTTTTT. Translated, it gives CASSLNLAGAGELFF.